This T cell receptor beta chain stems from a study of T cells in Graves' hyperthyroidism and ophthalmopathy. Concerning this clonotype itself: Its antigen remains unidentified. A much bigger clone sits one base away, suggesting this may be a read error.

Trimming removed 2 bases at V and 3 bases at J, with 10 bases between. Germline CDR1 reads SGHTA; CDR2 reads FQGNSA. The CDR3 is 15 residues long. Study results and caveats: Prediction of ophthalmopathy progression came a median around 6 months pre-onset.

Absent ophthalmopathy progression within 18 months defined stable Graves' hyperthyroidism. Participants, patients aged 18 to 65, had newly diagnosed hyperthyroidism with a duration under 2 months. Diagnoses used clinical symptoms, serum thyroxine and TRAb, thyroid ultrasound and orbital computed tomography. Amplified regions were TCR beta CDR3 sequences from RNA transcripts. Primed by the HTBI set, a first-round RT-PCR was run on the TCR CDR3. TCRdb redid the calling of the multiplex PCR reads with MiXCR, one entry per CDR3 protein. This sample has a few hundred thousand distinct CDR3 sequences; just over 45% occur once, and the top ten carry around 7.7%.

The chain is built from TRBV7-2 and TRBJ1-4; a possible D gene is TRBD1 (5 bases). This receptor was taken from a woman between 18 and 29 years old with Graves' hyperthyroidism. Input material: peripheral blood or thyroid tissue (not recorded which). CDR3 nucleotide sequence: TGTGCCAGCAGCTTATTAGGGGAGGCTAATGAAAAACTGTTTTTT. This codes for CASSLLGEANEKLFF.